Following are 6 T cell receptor beta chains from one sample sequenced in a study of control samples from healthy donors and cancer patients. Sequenced by immunoSEQ multiplex PCR; TCRdb stores in-frame clones only, minus some. The sample includes 100,000 to 150,000 clones, roughly 87% of them seen just once. Input material: blood. These receptors were collected from a man aged 18-30 years in good health.

The rearrangement links TRBV5-5 to TRBJ1-1, with TRBD1 matching over 9 bases. The CDR3 spans 14 residues. Germline trimming cut 3 bases from V and 4 bases from J; bases unmatched to any gene: 4. The germline gives CDR1 SGHKS, CDR2 YYEKEE (reference sequence). The CDR3 spells CASSSTGGGTEAFF. Written as DNA, the CDR3 is TGTGCCAGCAGCTCGACAGGGGGAGGCACTGAAGCTTTCTTT.

The V call is TRBV7-3, the J call TRBJ2-5; TRBD1 is a possible D gene (5 bases). The CDR3 spans 15 residues. CDR1 is SGHTA, CDR2 FQGTGA, per germline. V was pared by 1 base and J by 1 base, with 10 bases between. CDR3 in DNA: TGTGCCAGCAGCTTAATACAGGAGTCCCAAGAGACCCAGTACTTC. Encoded protein: CASSLIQESQETQYF.

This chain links TRBV27 with TRBJ2-7, with TRBD2 matching over 10 bases. The ends lost 5 bases at V and 3 bases at J; junction bases unmatched: 16. This CDR3 is built from 18 residues. The V gene's germline CDR1 is MNHEY and CDR2 SMNVEV (reference sequence). The CDR3 DNA reads as TGTGCCAGCAGTCCCCTTGGGACTAGCGCTACAGAGGGCTACGAGCAGTACTTC. Translation gives CASSPLGTSATEGYEQYF.

This clone came up a few times. This chain links TRBV10-2 with TRBJ2-1; 10 positions agree with TRBD1. V lost 6 bases to trimming and J lost 7 bases; unmatched junction nucleotides: 6. Germline-derived CDR1 and CDR2 are WSHSY and SAAADI. This CDR3 region has 14 residues. The CDR3, as DNA: TGCGCCAGCAGGGGGACAGGGGAGTATAATGAGCAGTTCTTC. Its protein is CASRGTGEYNEQFF.

This chain connects TRBV27 to TRBJ2-2; D perhaps matches TRBD1 (5 bases). This CDR3 region has 15 residues. CDR1 and CDR2 from the germline V gene are MNHEY and SMNVEV (reference sequence). Trimming shortened V by 2 bases and J by 7 bases, and 14 bases separated the two germline ends. In DNA, the CDR3 is TGTGCCAGCAGTTTAGGCAGGGCTCGAGACGGGGAGCTGTTTTTT. Translation: CASSLGRARDGELFF.

This clone was observed a single time. The chain links TRBV6-5 to TRBJ2-2, with 10 bases lining up with TRBD2. The germline gives CDR1 MNHEY, CDR2 SVGAGI. The CDR3 sequence is 15 residues long. V lost 6 bases to trimming and J lost 1 base; unmatched junction nucleotides: 2. CDR3 residues: CASRRTSGNTGELFF. The CDR3, as DNA: TGTGCCAGCAGAAGGACTAGCGGGAACACCGGGGAGCTGTTTTTT.